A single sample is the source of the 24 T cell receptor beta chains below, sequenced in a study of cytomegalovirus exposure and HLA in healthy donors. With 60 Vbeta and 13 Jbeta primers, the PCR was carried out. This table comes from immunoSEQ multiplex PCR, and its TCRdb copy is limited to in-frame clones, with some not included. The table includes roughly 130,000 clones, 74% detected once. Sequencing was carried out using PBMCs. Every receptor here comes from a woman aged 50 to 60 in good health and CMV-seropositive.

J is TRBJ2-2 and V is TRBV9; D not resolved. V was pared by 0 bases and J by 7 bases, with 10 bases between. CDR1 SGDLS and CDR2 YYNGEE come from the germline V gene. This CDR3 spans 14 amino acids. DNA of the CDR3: TGTGCCAGCAGCGTAGGTAACGGTGGCGGGGAGCTGTTTTTT. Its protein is CASSVGNGGGELFF.

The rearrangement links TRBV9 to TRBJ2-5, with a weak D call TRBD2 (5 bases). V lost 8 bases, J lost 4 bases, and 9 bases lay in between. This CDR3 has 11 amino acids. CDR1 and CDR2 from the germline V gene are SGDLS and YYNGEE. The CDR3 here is CASSSGETQYF. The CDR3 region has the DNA TGTGCCAGTTCAAGCGGAGAGACCCAGTACTTC.

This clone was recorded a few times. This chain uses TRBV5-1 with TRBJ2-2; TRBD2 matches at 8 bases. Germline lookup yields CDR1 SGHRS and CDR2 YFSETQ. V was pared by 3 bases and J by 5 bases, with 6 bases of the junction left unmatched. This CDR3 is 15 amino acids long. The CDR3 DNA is TGCGCCAGCAGCTCGGGGGGGACTAGGACCGGGGAGCTGTTTTTT. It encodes CASSSGGTRTGELFF. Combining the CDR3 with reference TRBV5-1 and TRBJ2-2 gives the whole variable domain KAGVTQTPRYLIKTRGQQVTLSCSPISGHRSVSWYQQTPGQGLQFLFEYFSETQRNKGNFPGRFSGRQFSNSRSEMNVSTLELGDSALYLCASSSGGTRTGELFFGEGSRLTVL.

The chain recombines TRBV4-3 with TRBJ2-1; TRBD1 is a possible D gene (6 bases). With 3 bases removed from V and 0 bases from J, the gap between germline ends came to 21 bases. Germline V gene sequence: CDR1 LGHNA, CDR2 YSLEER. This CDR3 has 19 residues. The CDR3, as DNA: TGCGCCAGCAGCCAGGCAGGCGCTGGGGGCGGTAGCTCCTACAATGAGCAGTTCTTC. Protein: CASSQAGAGGGSSYNEQFF.

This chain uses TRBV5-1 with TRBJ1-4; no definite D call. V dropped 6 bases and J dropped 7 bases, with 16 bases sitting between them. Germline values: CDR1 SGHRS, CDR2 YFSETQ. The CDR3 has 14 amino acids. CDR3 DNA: TGCGCCAGCACCCCGGGTCTTATGGGTGAAAAACTGTTTTTT. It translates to CASTPGLMGEKLFF.

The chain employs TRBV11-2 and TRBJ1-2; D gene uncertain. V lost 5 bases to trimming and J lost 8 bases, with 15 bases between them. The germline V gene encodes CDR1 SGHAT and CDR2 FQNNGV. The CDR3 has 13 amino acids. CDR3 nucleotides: TGTGCCAGCAGCCCCGACGGGGTTGGAGGCTACACCTTC. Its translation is CASSPDGVGGYTF. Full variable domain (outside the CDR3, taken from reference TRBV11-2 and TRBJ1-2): EAGVAQSPRYKIIEKRQSVAFWCNPISGHATLYWYQQILGQGPKLLIQFQNNGVVDDSQLPKDRFSAERLKGVDSTLKIQPAKLEDSAVYLCASSPDGVGGYTFGSGTRLTVV.

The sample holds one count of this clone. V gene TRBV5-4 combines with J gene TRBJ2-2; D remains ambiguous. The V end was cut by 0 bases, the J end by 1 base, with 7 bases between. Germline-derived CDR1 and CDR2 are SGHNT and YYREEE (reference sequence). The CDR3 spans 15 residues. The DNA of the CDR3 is TGTGCCAGCAGCTTGGGGGCCCAGAACACCGGGGAGCTGTTTTTT. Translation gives CASSLGAQNTGELFF.

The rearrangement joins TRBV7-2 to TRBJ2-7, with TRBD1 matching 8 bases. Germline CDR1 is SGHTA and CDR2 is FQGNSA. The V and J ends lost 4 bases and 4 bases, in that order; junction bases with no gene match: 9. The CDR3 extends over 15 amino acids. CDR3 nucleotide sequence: TGTGCCAGCAGCTCCCGACAGGGGACATCGTACGAGCAGTACTTC. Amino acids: CASSSRQGTSYEQYF.

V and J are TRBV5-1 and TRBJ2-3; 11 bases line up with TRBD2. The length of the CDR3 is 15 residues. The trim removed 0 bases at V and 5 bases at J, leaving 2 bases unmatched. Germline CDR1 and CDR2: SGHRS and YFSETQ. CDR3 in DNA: TGCGCCAGCAGCTTGGAAACTAGCGGGGGAGATACGCAGTATTTT. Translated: CASSLETSGGDTQYF. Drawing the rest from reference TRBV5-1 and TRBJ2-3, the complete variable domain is KAGVTQTPRYLIKTRGQQVTLSCSPISGHRSVSWYQQTPGQGLQFLFEYFSETQRNKGNFPGRFSGRQFSNSRSEMNVSTLELGDSALYLCASSLETSGGDTQYFGPGTRLTVL.

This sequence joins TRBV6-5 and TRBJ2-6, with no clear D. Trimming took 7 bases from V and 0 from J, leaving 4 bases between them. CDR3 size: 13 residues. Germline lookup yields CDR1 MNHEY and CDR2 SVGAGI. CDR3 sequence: CASTSSGANVLTF. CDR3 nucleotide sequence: TGTGCCAGCACCTCCTCTGGGGCCAACGTCCTGACTTTC.

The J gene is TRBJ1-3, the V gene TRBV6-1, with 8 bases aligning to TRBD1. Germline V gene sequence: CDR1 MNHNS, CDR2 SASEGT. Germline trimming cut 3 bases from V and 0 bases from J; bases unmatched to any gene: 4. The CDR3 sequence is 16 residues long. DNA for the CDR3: TGTGCCAGCAGTGAGGGACAGGCCAACTCTGGAAACACCATATATTTT. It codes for CASSEGQANSGNTIYF.

CDR3 residues: CASSVPGSYEQYF. In DNA, the CDR3 is TGTGCCAGCAGTGTTCCGGGCTCCTACGAGCAGTACTTC. This chain links TRBV6-5 with TRBJ2-7, with D unclear. From germline, CDR1 is MNHEY and CDR2 SVGAGI. The V end lost 5 bases, the J end lost 0 bases, and 8 bases lay between the germline ends. This CDR3 is built from 13 residues.

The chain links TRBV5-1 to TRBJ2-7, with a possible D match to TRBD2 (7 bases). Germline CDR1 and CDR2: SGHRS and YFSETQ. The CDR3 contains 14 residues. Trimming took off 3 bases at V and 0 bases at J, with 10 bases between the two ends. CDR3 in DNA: TGCGCCAGCAGCTCTGCGGGGGCCTCCTACGAGCAGTACTTC. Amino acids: CASSSAGASYEQYF.

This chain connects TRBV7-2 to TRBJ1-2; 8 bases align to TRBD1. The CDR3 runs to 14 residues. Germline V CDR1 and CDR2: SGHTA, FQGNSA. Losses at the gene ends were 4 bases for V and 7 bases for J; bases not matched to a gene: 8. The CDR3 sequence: CASSSPGQEVGYTF. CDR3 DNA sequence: TGTGCCAGCAGCTCTCCGGGACAGGAGGTTGGCTACACCTTC.

The CDR3: CASSPGQLQETQYF. CDR3 in DNA: TGTGCCAGCAGCCCGGGACAGCTCCAAGAGACCCAGTACTTC. V is TRBV5-4 and J is TRBJ2-5, with 7 bases aligning to TRBD1. V shed 4 bases and J 1 base; nucleotides not matched to a gene: 4. The CDR3 has 14 amino acids. CDR1 and CDR2 from the germline V gene are SGHNT and YYREEE (reference sequence). Based on the CDR3 plus reference TRBV5-4 and TRBJ2-5, the full variable domain is ETGVTQSPTHLIKTRGQQVTLRCSSQSGHNTVSWYQQALGQGPQFIFQYYREEENGRGNFPPRFSGLQFPNYSSELNVNALELDDSALYLCASSPGQLQETQYFGPGTRLLVL.

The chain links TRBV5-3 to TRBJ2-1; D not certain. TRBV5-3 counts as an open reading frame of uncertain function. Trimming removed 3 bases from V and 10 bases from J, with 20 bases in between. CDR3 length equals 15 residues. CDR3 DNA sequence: TGTGCCAGAAGCTACCGTCAGGCCCCGAAGTGGGAGCAGTTCTTC. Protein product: CARSYRQAPKWEQFF.

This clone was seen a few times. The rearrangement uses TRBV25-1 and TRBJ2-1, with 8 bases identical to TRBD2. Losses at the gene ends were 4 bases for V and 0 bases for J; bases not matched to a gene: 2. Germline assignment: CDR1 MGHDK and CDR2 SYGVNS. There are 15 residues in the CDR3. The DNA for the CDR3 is TGTGCCAGCAGTGGGCGGGGGGACTCCTACAATGAGCAGTTCTTC. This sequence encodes CASSGRGDSYNEQFF.

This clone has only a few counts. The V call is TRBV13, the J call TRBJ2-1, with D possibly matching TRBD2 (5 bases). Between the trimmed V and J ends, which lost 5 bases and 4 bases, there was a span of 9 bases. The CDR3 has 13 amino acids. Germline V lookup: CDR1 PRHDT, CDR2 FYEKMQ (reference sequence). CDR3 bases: TGTGCCAGCAGCCCGGGGAGATACAATGAGCAGTTCTTC. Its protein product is CASSPGRYNEQFF.

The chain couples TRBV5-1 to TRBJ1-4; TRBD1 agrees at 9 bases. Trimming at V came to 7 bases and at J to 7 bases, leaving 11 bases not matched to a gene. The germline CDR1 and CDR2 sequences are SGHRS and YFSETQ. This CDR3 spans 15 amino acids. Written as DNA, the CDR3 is TGCGCCAGCCGCGACCCCGGGACAGGGCGTGAAAAACTGTTTTTT. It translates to CASRDPGTGREKLFF.

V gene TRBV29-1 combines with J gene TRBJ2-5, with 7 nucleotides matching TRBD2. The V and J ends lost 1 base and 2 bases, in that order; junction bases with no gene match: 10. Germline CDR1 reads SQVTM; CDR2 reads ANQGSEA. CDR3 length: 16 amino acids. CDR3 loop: CSVEVAGQGGQETQYF. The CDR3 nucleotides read TGCAGCGTTGAAGTGGCCGGGCAGGGAGGGCAAGAGACCCAGTACTTC.

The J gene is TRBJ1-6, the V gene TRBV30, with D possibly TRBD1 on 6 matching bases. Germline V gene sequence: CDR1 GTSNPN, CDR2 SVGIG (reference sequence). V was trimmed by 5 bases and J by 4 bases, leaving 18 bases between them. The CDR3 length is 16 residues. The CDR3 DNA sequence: TGTGCCTGGCGCACTAAATTAGGGGGATATAATTCACCCCTCCACTTT. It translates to CAWRTKLGGYNSPLHF.

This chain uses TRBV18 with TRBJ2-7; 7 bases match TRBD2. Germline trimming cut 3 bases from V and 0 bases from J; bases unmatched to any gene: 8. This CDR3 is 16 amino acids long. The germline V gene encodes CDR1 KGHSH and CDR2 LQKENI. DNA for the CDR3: TGTGCCAGCTCACCGGTGACTAGCAGGAGCTCCTACGAGCAGTACTTC. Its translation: CASSPVTSRSSYEQYF. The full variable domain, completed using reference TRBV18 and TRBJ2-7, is NAGVMQNPRHLVRRRGQEARLRCSPMKGHSHVYWYRQLPEEGLKFMVYLQKENIIDESGMPKERFSAEFPKEGPSILRIQQVVRGDSAAYFCASSPVTSRSSYEQYFGPGTRLTVT.

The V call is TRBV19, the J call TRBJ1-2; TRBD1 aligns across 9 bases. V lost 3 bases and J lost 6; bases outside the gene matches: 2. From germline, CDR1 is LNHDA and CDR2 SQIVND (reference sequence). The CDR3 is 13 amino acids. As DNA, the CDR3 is TGTGCCAGTAGTATCAGGACAGGGGATGGCTACACCTTC. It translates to CASSIRTGDGYTF.

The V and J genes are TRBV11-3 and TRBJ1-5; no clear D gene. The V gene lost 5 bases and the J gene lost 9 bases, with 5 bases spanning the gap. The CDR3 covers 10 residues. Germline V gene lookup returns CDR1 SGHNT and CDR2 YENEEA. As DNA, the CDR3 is TGTGCCAGCAGCCCCCGGCCCCAGCATTTT. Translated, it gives CASSPRPQHF.